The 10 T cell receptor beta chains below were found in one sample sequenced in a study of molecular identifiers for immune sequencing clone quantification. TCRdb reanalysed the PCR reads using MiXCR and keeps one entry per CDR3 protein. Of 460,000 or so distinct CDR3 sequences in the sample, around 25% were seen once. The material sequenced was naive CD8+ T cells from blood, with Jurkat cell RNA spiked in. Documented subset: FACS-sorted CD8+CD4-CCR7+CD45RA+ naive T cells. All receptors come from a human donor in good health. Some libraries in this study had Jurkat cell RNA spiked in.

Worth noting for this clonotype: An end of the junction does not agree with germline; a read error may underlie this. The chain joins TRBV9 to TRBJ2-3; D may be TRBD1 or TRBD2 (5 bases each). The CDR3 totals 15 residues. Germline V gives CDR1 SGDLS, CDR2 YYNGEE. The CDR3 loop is CASSGDGSSTDTRYF. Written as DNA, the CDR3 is TGTGCCAGCAGCGGGGACGGATCTAGCACAGATACGCGGTATTTT.

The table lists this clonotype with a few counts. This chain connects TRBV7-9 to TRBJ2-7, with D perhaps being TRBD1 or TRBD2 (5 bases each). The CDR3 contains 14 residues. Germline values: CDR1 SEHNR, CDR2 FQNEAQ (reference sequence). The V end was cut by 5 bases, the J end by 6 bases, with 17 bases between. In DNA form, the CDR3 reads TGTGCCAGCAGCCCCACCCAGGGACCGGGCGAGCAGTACTTC. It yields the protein CASSPTQGPGEQYF.

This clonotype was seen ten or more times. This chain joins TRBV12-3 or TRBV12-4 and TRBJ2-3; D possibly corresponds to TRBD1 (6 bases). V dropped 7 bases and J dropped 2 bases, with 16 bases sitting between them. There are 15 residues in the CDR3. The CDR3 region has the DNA TGTGCCAGCATCCAGACAGGAATAAACACAGATACGCAGTATTTT. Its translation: CASIQTGINTDTQYF.

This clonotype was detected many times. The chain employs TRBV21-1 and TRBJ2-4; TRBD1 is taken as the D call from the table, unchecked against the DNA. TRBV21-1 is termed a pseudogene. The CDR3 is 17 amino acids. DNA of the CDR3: TGTGCCAGCAGCAAAGGAGCAGGGGGCTTTGCCAAAAACATTCAGTACTTC. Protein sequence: CASSKGAGGFAKNIQYF.

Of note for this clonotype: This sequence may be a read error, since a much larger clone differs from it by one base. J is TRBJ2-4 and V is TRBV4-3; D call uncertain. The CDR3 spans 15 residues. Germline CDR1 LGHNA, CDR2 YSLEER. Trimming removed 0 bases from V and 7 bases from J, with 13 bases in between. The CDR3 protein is CASSQDGAAGNIQYF. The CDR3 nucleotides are TGCGCCAGCAGCCAAGATGGCGCTGCTGGGAACATTCAGTACTTC.

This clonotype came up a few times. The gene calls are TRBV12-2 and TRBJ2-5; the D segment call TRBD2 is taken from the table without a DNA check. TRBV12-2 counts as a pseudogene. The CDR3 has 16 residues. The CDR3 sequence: CASRSHPAGVLETQYF. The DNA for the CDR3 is TGTGCAAGTCGCTCCCACCCCGCGGGAGTGTTAGAGACCCAGTACTTC.

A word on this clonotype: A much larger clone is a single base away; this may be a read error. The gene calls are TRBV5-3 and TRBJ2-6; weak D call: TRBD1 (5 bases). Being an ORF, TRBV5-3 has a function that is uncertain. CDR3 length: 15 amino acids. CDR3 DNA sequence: TGTGCCAGCAGCTTGGCGTCCTCTGGGGCCAACGTCCTGGCTTTC. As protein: CASSLASSGANVLAF.

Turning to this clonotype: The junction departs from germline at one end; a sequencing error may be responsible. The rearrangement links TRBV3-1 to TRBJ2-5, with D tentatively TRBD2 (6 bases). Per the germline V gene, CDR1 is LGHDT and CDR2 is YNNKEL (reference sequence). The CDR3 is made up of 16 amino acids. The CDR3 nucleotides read TGTGCCAGCGGCCAAGAATACGCTAGCGACCACGAGACCCAGTACTTC. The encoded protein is CASGQEYASDHETQYF.

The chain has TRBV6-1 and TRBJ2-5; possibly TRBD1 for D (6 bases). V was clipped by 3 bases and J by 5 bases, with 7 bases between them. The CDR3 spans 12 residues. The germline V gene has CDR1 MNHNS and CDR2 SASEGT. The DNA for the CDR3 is TGTGCCAGCAGTGAGAGGGGGGAGACCCAGTACTTC. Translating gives CASSERGETQYF.

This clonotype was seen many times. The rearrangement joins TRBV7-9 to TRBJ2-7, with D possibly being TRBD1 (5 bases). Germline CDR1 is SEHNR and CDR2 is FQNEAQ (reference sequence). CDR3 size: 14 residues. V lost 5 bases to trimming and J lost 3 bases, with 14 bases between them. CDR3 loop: CASSPGHGDYEQYF. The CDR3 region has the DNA TGTGCCAGCAGCCCCGGACACGGAGACTACGAGCAGTACTTC. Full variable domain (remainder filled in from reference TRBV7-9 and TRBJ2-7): DTGVSQNPRHKITKRGQNVTFRCDPISEHNRLYWYRQTLGQGPEFLTYFQNEAQLEKSRLLSDRFSAERPKGSFSTLEIQRTEQGDSAMYLCASSPGHGDYEQYFGPGTRLTVT.